The TCR beta chain under discussion was sequenced for a study of CXCR3-negative and CXCR3-positive naive CD8 T cells. Whole-study findings and limits: CXCR3-expressing naive cells carried TRB CDR3s more hydrophobic than those of CXCR3-negative naive cells.

There are 15 residues in the CDR3. TRB cDNA libraries were made by UMI-labeled 5' RACE. TCRdb re-called the 5' RACE reads; every CDR3 protein appears as one record, without DNA. The table for this sample gives 50,000 to 65,000 distinct CDR3 sequences. In the case of this clonotype: The antigen is undetermined.

The chain is built from TRBV12-3 or TRBV12-4 and TRBJ2-7; the D gene TCRdb calls, TRBD1, cannot be checked with no DNA. The sequencing sample was made of naive CXCR3+ CD8+ T cells from blood. Subset noted: CD45RO-CCR7+CD27+CD95- naive CD8+ T cells expressing CXCR3 (TNR3+). This clonotype was sampled from a human donor in good health. Some clones in this sample may be carry-over from other donors' samples. CDR3 residues: CASSLLTGTPYEQYF.